This TCR beta chain was captured in a study of technical replicates of blood from a few donors. Sequencing used immunoSEQ multiplex PCR; TCRdb keeps in-frame clones, though not all of them. Seen here are 55,000 to 80,000 clones, nearly 90% observed once, and the top ten hold roughly 5%. The CDR3 totals 13 residues. V was shortened by 7 bases and J by 4 bases, with 12 bases between the two germline ends. CDR1 and CDR2 (germline): SEHNR, FQNEAQ (reference sequence). The sample was PBMCs. This receptor was taken from a human donor in good health. Some clones in this sample may be carry-over from other donors' samples. This chain connects TRBV7-9 to TRBJ2-3; D not certain. CDR3 in amino acids: CASTQMGPDTQYF. The CDR3 DNA follows: TGTGCCAGCACCCAAATGGGCCCAGATACGCAGTATTTT.